These 27 T cell receptor beta chains came from one sample sequenced in a study of T cell clonotyping in hematopoietic cell transplantation. TCRdb's table, derived via immunoSEQ multiplex PCR, lists solely in-frame clones and lacks some. The sample holds approximately 9,000 clones, around 80% seen once. The specimen comprised PBMCs, sampled at the time of graft-versus-host disease after allogeneic stem cell transplant. The receptors derive from a male patient between 55 and 70 years old who had an allogeneic stem cell transplant from an unrelated donor, so the T cells may come from the graft donor. Some clones in this sample may be carry-over from other donors' samples.

The genes are TRBV19 and TRBJ1-1; 11 bases are a match to TRBD1. The V and J ends lost 7 bases and 5 bases, in that order; junction bases with no gene match: 6. Germline-derived CDR1 and CDR2 are LNHDA and SQIVND (reference sequence). This CDR3 is 14 amino acids long. CDR3 DNA sequence: TGTGCCAGTAAGGGACAGGGGGGACATACTGAAGCTTTCTTT. Protein: CASKGQGGHTEAFF.

The chain has TRBV19 and TRBJ2-1; D uncertain. Per the germline V gene, CDR1 is LNHDA and CDR2 is SQIVND (reference sequence). Trimming removed 7 bases from V and 5 bases from J, with 12 bases in between. This CDR3 has 13 residues. CDR3 protein: CASTTHTNNEQFF. Written as DNA, the CDR3 is TGTGCCAGTACCACCCACACAAACAATGAGCAGTTCTTC.

V is TRBV5-6 and J is TRBJ2-5; D is unclear. V was clipped by 4 bases and J by 7 bases, with 14 bases between them. Germline V CDR1 and CDR2: SGHDT, YYEEEE. This CDR3 is built from 13 residues. The DNA of the CDR3 is TGTGCCAGCAGCCGTGGACCACCGGGGACCCAGTACTTC. Its translation is CASSRGPPGTQYF.

The chain links TRBV9 to TRBJ1-1; possibly TRBD1 for D (5 bases). With 0 bases removed from V and 3 bases from J, the gap between germline ends came to 12 bases. Germline lookup yields CDR1 SGDLS and CDR2 YYNGEE. The CDR3 loop spans 15 amino acids. The CDR3 DNA reads as TGTGCCAGCAGCGTAGTTCAGGGTGTGGACACTGAAGCTTTCTTT. Its translation is CASSVVQGVDTEAFF.

The gene calls are TRBV5-8 and TRBJ1-5; 8 bases align to TRBD1. Germline lookup yields CDR1 SGHTS and CDR2 YDEGEE. The V segment lost 4 bases and the J segment 2 bases; nucleotides outside the gene matches: 2. The CDR3 covers 14 residues. Here the CDR3 reads CASSTGQGNQPQHF. In DNA, the CDR3 is TGTGCCAGCAGCACGGGACAGGGCAATCAGCCCCAGCATTTT.

This chain connects TRBV4-1 to TRBJ2-1; perhaps TRBD2 as D (6 bases). V was clipped by 2 bases and J by 0 bases, with 8 bases between them. Germline V gene sequence: CDR1 MGHRA, CDR2 YSYEKL. This CDR3 has 15 residues. The CDR3 sequence is CASSQLASSYNEQFF. The CDR3 nucleotides read TGCGCCAGCAGCCAACTAGCGAGCTCCTACAATGAGCAGTTCTTC.

The chain carries TRBV5-1 and TRBJ2-3; no clear D gene. CDR3 length: 13 residues. The germline V gene has CDR1 SGHRS and CDR2 YFSETQ. V lost 4 bases and J 2 bases, leaving 8 bases between the germline ends. The CDR3 sequence: CASSKTYTDTQYF. The CDR3, as DNA: TGCGCCAGCAGCAAGACTTACACAGATACGCAGTATTTT.

The chain combines TRBV29-1 with TRBJ2-2; D is perhaps TRBD2 (7 bases). In germline, CDR1 is SQVTM, CDR2 ANQGSEA. CDR3 size: 14 residues. V lost 8 bases and J lost 1, with 14 bases in between. The CDR3 protein is CSTSGGQNTGELFF. In DNA, the CDR3 is TGCAGCACATCGGGGGGCCAGAACACCGGGGAGCTGTTTTTT.

The V and J genes are TRBV7-7 and TRBJ2-2, with TRBD1 as a possible D gene (6 bases). This CDR3 has 15 amino acids. CDR1 and CDR2 from the germline V gene are SSHAT and FNYEAQ (reference sequence). Trimming took 3 bases from V and 0 from J, leaving 8 bases between them. The CDR3 bases are TGTGCCAGCAGCTTTGGGACACCGAACACCGGGGAGCTGTTTTTT. Translated, it gives CASSFGTPNTGELFF.

This chain joins TRBV5-6 and TRBJ2-1; perhaps TRBD2 as D (7 bases). Between the trimmed V and J ends, which lost 6 bases and 9 bases, there was a span of 22 bases. Germline V CDR1 and CDR2: SGHDT, YYEEEE. The CDR3 extends over 15 amino acids. CDR3 DNA sequence: TGTGCCAGCAACATTTGGGGGGGCTTTTTCGGTGAGCAGTTCTTC. Encoded protein: CASNIWGGFFGEQFF.

The V and J genes are TRBV4-1 and TRBJ1-3; D is undetermined. Trimming left V 1 base short and J 3 bases short, with 13 bases between. Germline assignment: CDR1 MGHRA and CDR2 YSYEKL. The CDR3 has 16 residues. The CDR3 reads CASSQVSPPLGNTIYF. CDR3 sequence (DNA): TGCGCCAGCAGCCAAGTCTCCCCTCCACTTGGAAACACCATATATTTT.

The genes are TRBV2 and TRBJ2-1; D could derive from TRBD1 or TRBD2 (5 bases each). V was shortened by 4 bases and J by 5 bases, with 9 bases between the two germline ends. CDR3 size: 13 residues. Germline V lookup: CDR1 SNHLY, CDR2 FYNNEI. CDR3 sequence: CASSVQGDNEQFF. Here the CDR3 DNA reads TGTGCCAGCAGTGTTCAGGGAGACAATGAGCAGTTCTTC.

The chain combines TRBV4-1 with TRBJ1-3; D remains ambiguous. V was trimmed by 0 bases and J by 8 bases, leaving 11 bases between them. Germline-derived CDR1 and CDR2 are MGHRA and YSYEKL. The CDR3 covers 14 residues. CDR3 sequence (DNA): TGCGCCAGCAGCCAAGAGGGGTACGCAGACACCATATATTTT. It is translated as CASSQEGYADTIYF.

CDR3 coding DNA: TGTGCCAGCAGCTCGTCTAGCGGGGGGGCCACAGATACGCAGTATTTT. Translated, it gives CASSSSSGGATDTQYF. The chain recombines TRBV7-2 with TRBJ2-3, with TRBD2 identical over 12 bases. Unmatched junction bases numbered 4, after V lost 4 bases and J lost 2 bases. This CDR3 comprises 16 residues. The germline CDR1 and CDR2 sequences are SGHTA and FQGNSA.

This clone has only a few counts. The rearrangement links TRBV6-6 to TRBJ2-7; D remains ambiguous. The V and J ends lost 6 bases and 2 bases respectively, with 11 bases between them. CDR1 is MNHNY and CDR2 is SVGAGI in the germline V gene (reference sequence). The CDR3 is 13 amino acids. The CDR3: CASSRTAPYEQYF. Written as DNA, the CDR3 is TGTGCCAGCAGCCGGACGGCGCCCTACGAGCAGTACTTC.

The chain uses TRBV10-3 and TRBJ2-7; no reliable D call. This CDR3 has 11 amino acids. The V gene lost 2 bases and the J gene lost 7 bases, with 6 bases spanning the gap. The germline gives CDR1 ENHRY, CDR2 SYGVKD. CDR3 DNA sequence: TGTGCCATCAGTGAGGAGCAAGAGCAGTACTTC. Protein sequence: CAISEEQEQYF.

The V gene is TRBV10-3, the J gene TRBJ1-2; the D gene is possibly TRBD1 (6 bases). Germline loops: CDR1 ENHRY, CDR2 SYGVKD. V was clipped by 4 bases and J by 11 bases, with 14 bases between them. The CDR3 covers 12 residues. The CDR3 sequence: CAISGGGAWYTF. Written as DNA, the CDR3 is TGTGCCATCAGTGGCGGGGGGGCGTGGTACACCTTC.

The J gene is TRBJ2-2, the V gene TRBV11-2; TRBD2 matches at 9 bases. Per germline, CDR1 SGHAT and CDR2 FQNNGV. The CDR3 is 15 residues long. Losses at the gene ends were 5 bases for V and 8 bases for J; bases not matched to a gene: 9. The chain's CDR3 is CASSPLSSGVGELFF. The CDR3 nucleotides are TGTGCCAGCAGCCCCCTGTCTAGCGGGGTGGGGGAGCTGTTTTTT.

This chain joins TRBV25-1 and TRBJ2-5, with 8 bases lining up with TRBD1. CDR3 length: 15 amino acids. The V and J ends lost 7 bases and 2 bases, in that order; junction bases with no gene match: 9. Germline V gives CDR1 MGHDK, CDR2 SYGVNS. CDR3 in amino acids: CASTSGTGGQETQYF. In DNA, the CDR3 is TGTGCCAGCACATCCGGGACAGGAGGGCAAGAGACCCAGTACTTC.

CDR3 sequence reads: CASSQGGPRTGREQFF. The CDR3, as DNA: TGCGCCAGCAGCCAAGGGGGACCTAGGACAGGACGAGAGCAGTTCTTC. The chain couples TRBV4-3 to TRBJ2-1; 7 bases line up with TRBD1. The germline gives CDR1 LGHNA, CDR2 YSLEER. The CDR3 is 16 residues long. V shed 1 base and J 10 bases; nucleotides not matched to a gene: 13.

The CDR3 DNA is TGCAGCGTTGTGGGACAGGGAACTGAAGCTTTCTTT. Translating it yields CSVVGQGTEAFF. The rearrangement joins TRBV29-1 to TRBJ1-1; TRBD1 matches at 9 bases. Germline V gene data show CDR1 as SQVTM and CDR2 as ANQGSEA. The CDR3 totals 12 residues. Losses at the gene ends were 4 bases for V and 5 bases for J; bases not matched to a gene: 2.

The V and J genes are TRBV6-6 and TRBJ1-6; D possibly corresponds to TRBD1 (6 bases). Per the germline V gene, CDR1 is MNHNY and CDR2 is SVGAGI (reference sequence). Between the trimmed V and J ends, which lost 5 bases and 7 bases, there was a span of 18 bases. The CDR3 has 16 amino acids. The CDR3: CASSVPPGQLNSPLHF. For the CDR3, the DNA is TGTGCCAGCAGTGTTCCACCGGGACAACTAAATTCACCCCTCCACTTT.

This sequence joins TRBV6-5 and TRBJ1-1; no reliable D call. Trimming took off 2 bases at V and 0 bases at J, with 4 bases between the two ends. The V gene's germline CDR1 is MNHEY and CDR2 SVGAGI. This CDR3 contains 13 residues. Written as DNA, the CDR3 is TGTGCCAGCAGTTACGTCGTGAACACTGAAGCTTTCTTT. This sequence encodes CASSYVVNTEAFF.

The chain links TRBV13 to TRBJ1-1, with D maybe TRBD1 (6 bases). This CDR3 spans 13 amino acids. Trimming took off 5 bases at V and 2 bases at J, with 9 bases between the two ends. The germline CDR1 and CDR2 sequences are PRHDT and FYEKMQ (reference sequence). The CDR3 DNA follows: TGTGCCAGCAGCGTCAGGGGCAACACTGAAGCTTTCTTT. Protein product: CASSVRGNTEAFF.

The chain combines TRBV29-1 with TRBJ2-2; the D gene is possibly TRBD1 (6 bases). The length of the CDR3 is 13 residues. Germline V gene data show CDR1 as SQVTM and CDR2 as ANQGSEA. V lost 4 bases to trimming and J lost 6 bases, with 12 bases between them. This CDR3 reads CSVAPQGPGELFF. The CDR3 DNA sequence: TGCAGCGTTGCCCCACAGGGTCCCGGGGAGCTGTTTTTT.

V gene TRBV6-1 combines with J gene TRBJ1-5; D gene ambiguous. The CDR3 is made up of 15 amino acids. Germline V gene sequence: CDR1 MNHNS, CDR2 SASEGT. Trimming left V 1 base short and J 4 bases short, with 11 bases between. CDR3 DNA: TGTGCCAGCAGTGAAGTACGGGGTGGAAATCAGCCCCAGCATTTT. It encodes CASSEVRGGNQPQHF.

V is TRBV19 and J is TRBJ1-5; 8 bases align to TRBD1. CDR3 length: 14 residues. The V segment lost 6 bases and the J segment 6 bases; nucleotides outside the gene matches: 7. Germline CDR1 is LNHDA and CDR2 is SQIVND (reference sequence). The CDR3 DNA is TGTGCCAGTAGGAAAGACAGGGGAGGTCAGCCCCAGCATTTT. This encodes CASRKDRGGQPQHF.